Listed here are 6 T cell receptor beta chains from one sample, sequenced in a study of human thymus T cells. Thymic tissue was derived from resections collected during corrective heart surgery. The table came from immunoSEQ multiplex PCR; TCRdb's copy has only in-frame clones and leaves some out. The sample lists about 78,000 clones; approximately 96% were seen once. Sequences were obtained from thymus tissue. Receptors originate from a boy under three years old with a congenital heart defect but otherwise immunologically healthy.

This clone was detected once. This chain connects TRBV27 to TRBJ1-4; 10 bases are a match to TRBD1. The germline CDR1 and CDR2 sequences are MNHEY and SMNVEV (reference sequence). J lost 8 bases, V lost 3 bases, and 6 bases had no gene match. The CDR3 sequence is 15 residues long. CDR3: CASSFTRDRGEKLFF. In DNA, the CDR3 is TGTGCCAGCAGTTTTACCCGGGACAGGGGCGAAAAACTGTTTTTT.

The gene calls are TRBV7-6 and TRBJ1-1, with unresolved D. This CDR3 has 16 amino acids. CDR1 and CDR2 (germline): SGHVS, FNYEAQ. V was clipped by 1 base and J by 0 bases, with 12 bases between them. The CDR3 loop is CASSLEAALMNTEAFF. CDR3 DNA sequence: TGTGCCAGCAGCTTAGAGGCAGCCTTGATGAACACTGAAGCTTTCTTT.

In its sample, this clone was seen once. This chain links TRBV11-2 with TRBJ2-5; D is possibly TRBD1 or TRBD2 (5 bases each). Trimming pared 5 bases from V and 4 bases from J, leaving 14 bases between. CDR1 SGHAT and CDR2 FQNNGV come from the germline V gene. This CDR3 spans 14 amino acids. The DNA of the CDR3 is TGTGCCAGCAGCCGACGAGGGGTCCGAGAGACCCAGTACTTC. Residues: CASSRRGVRETQYF.

The gene calls are TRBV2 and TRBJ2-2, with 9 bases lining up with TRBD1. The length of the CDR3 is 15 residues. From germline, CDR1 is SNHLY and CDR2 FYNNEI. With 6 bases clipped from V and 6 bases from J, the junction kept 8 bases outside the gene matches. CDR3 coding DNA: TGTGCCAGCAGCCCCAGACAGGGGGGGGCCGGGGAGCTGTTTTTT. It encodes CASSPRQGGAGELFF.

This chain uses TRBV11-2 with TRBJ1-4; possible D gene TRBD1, 6 bases. This CDR3 comprises 18 residues. The V and J ends lost 1 base and 4 bases respectively, with 19 bases between them. Germline V gene lookup returns CDR1 SGHAT and CDR2 FQNNGV. Written as DNA, the CDR3 is TGTGCCAGCAGCTTAGTTAACCCGAGGGGGTTTTTTAATGAAAAACTGTTTTTT. Encoded protein: CASSLVNPRGFFNEKLFF. Filled out from reference TRBV11-2 and TRBJ1-4, the complete variable domain reads EAGVAQSPRYKIIEKRQSVAFWCNPISGHATLYWYQQILGQGPKLLIQFQNNGVVDDSQLPKDRFSAERLKGVDSTLKIQPAKLEDSAVYLCASSLVNPRGFFNEKLFFGSGTQLSVL.

This clone has only one observation. J is TRBJ1-2 and V is TRBV5-3, with TRBD1 matching 7 bases. TRBV5-3 is an ORF; its function is uncertain. The V gene end was trimmed by 3 bases and the J gene end by 4 bases; junction bases not matched to a gene: 21. The CDR3 extends over 19 amino acids. This CDR3 reads CARSSRLRGIMPFVYGYTF. The DNA of the CDR3 is TGTGCCAGAAGCTCTAGACTCAGGGGGATTATGCCCTTTGTCTATGGCTACACCTTC.